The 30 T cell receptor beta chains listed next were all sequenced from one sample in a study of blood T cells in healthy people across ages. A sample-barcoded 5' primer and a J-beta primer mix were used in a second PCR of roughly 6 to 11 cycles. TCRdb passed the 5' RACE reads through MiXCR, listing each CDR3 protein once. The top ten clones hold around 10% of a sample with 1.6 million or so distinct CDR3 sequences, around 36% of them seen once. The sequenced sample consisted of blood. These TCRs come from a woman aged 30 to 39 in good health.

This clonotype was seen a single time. CDR3 in amino acids: CASSLGPRNLQETQYF. The CDR3 bases are TGCGCCAGCAGCTTGGGGCCCCGGAACCTTCAAGAGACCCAGTACTTC. The chain carries TRBV5-1 and TRBJ2-5, with D unclear. Germline values: CDR1 SGHRS, CDR2 YFSETQ. V was clipped by 0 bases and J by 2 bases, with 14 bases between them. The CDR3 covers 16 residues.

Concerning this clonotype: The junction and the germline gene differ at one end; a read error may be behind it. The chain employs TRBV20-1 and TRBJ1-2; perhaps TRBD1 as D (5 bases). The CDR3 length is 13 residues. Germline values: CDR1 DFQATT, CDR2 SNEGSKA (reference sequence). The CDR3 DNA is TGCAGTGCTGGAGACAGCCACCTCTATGGCTACACCTTC. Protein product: CSAGDSHLYGYTF.

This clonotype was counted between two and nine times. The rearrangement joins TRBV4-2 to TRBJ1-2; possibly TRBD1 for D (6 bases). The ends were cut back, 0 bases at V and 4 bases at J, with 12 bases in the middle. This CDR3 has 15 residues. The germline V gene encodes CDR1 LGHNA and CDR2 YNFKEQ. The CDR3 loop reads CASSQDGGASYGYTF. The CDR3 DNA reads TGTGCCAGCAGCCAAGATGGGGGCGCCTCCTATGGCTACACCTTC.

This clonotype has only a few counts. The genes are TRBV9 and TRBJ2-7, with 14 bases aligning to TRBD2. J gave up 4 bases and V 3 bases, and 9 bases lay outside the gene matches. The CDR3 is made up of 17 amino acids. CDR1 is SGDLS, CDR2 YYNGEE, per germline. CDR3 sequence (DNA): TGTGCCAGCAGCGCCCGCGGGGGACTAGCGGGGGAATACGAGCAGTACTTC. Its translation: CASSARGGLAGEYEQYF.

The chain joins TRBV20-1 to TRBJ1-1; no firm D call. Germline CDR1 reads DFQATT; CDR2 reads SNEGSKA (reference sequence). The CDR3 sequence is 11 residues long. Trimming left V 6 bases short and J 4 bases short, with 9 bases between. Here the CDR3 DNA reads TGCAGTGCACTGCGAACCACTGAAGCTTTCTTT. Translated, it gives CSALRTTEAFF.

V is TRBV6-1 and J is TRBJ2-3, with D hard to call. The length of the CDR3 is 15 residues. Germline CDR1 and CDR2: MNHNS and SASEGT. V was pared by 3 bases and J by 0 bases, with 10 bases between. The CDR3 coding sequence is TGTGCCAGCAGTGACGGCCCCCGGAGCACAGATACGCAGTATTTT. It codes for CASSDGPRSTDTQYF.

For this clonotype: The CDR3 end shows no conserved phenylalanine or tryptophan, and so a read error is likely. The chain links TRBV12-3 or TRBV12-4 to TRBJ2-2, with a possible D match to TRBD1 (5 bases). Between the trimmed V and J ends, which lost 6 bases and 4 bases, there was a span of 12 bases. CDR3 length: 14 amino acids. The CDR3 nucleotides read TGTGCCAGCAGGGTCCCTCAGGGCACCGGGGAGCTGTTTGTT. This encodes CASRVPQGTGELFV.

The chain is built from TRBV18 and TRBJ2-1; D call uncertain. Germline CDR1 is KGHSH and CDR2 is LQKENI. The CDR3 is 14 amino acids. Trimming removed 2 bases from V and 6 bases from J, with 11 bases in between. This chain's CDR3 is CASSPSRTLNEQFF. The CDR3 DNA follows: TGTGCCAGCTCACCATCCCGAACCCTCAATGAGCAGTTCTTC.

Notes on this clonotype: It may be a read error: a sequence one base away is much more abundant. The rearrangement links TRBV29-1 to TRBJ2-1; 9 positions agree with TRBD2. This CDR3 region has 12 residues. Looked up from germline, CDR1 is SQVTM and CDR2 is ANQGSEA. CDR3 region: CSGEGGTSKQFF. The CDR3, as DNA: TGCAGCGGTGAAGGGGGGACTAGCAAGCAGTTCTTC.

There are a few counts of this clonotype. The CDR3: CASRKYTRGGNTEAFF. The DNA for the CDR3 is TGTGCCAGCAGGAAATATACCAGAGGCGGCAACACTGAAGCTTTCTTT. The gene calls are TRBV7-2 and TRBJ1-1; D not certain. Trimming took off 6 bases at V and 2 bases at J, with 19 bases between the two ends. Looked up from germline, CDR1 is SGHTA and CDR2 is FQGNSA. The CDR3 has 16 amino acids.

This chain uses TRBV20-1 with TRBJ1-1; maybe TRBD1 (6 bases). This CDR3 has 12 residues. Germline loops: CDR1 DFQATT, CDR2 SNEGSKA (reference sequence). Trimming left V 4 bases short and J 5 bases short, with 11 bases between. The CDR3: CSATRGMTEAFF. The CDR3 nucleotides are TGCAGTGCTACTAGGGGGATGACTGAAGCTTTCTTT.

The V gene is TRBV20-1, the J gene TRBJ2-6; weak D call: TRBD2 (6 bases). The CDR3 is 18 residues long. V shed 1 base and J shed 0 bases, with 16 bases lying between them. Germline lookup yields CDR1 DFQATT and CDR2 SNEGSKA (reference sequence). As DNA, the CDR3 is TGCAGTGCTAGAGCCCCCGTTAGGAGGGCCTCTGGGGCCAACGTCCTGACTTTC. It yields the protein CSARAPVRRASGANVLTF.

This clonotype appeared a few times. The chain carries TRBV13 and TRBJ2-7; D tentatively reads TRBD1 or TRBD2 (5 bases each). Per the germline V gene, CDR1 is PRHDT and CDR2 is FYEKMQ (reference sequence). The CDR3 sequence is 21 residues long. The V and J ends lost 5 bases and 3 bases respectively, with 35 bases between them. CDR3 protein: CASSQGTRGSGSSTGNYEQYF. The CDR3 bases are TGTGCCAGCAGCCAAGGAACTCGGGGCAGTGGGTCCTCGACGGGGAACTACGAGCAGTACTTC.

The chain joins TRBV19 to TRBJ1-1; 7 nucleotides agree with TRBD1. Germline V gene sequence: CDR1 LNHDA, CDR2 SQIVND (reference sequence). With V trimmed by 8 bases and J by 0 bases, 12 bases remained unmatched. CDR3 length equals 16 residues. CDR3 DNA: TGTGCCAGTTCTAAAGCGGGACAGAGAATGAACACTGAAGCTTTCTTT. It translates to CASSKAGQRMNTEAFF.

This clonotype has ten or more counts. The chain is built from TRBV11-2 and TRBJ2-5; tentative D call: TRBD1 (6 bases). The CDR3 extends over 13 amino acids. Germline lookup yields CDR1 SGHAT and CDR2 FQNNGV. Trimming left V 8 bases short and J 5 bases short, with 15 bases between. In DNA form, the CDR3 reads TGTGCCAGCGAGGGGGTCTTCTGGGAGACCCAGTACTTC. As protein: CASEGVFWETQYF.

The CDR3 here is CASSPGQGASNEKLFF. The DNA of the CDR3 is TGTGCCAGCAGTCCGGGACAGGGGGCCTCTAATGAAAAACTGTTTTTT. The V and J genes are TRBV9 and TRBJ1-4; 12 bases map to TRBD1. This CDR3 has 16 residues. Germline CDR1 and CDR2: SGDLS and YYNGEE. V shed 5 bases and J 3 bases; nucleotides not matched to a gene: 5. The whole variable domain, filled in from reference TRBV9 and TRBJ1-4, reads DSGVTQTPKHLITATGQRVTLRCSPRSGDLSVYWYQQSLDQGLQFLIQYYNGEERAKGNILERFSAQQFPDLHSELNLSSLELGDSALYFCASSPGQGASNEKLFFGSGTQLSVL.

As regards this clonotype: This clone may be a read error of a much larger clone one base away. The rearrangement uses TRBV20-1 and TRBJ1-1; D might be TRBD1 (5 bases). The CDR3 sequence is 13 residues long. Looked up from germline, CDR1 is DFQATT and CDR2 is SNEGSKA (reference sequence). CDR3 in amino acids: CGARDGLNTEAFF. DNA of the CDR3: TGCGGTGCTAGGGACGGACTGAACACTGAAGCTTTCTTT.

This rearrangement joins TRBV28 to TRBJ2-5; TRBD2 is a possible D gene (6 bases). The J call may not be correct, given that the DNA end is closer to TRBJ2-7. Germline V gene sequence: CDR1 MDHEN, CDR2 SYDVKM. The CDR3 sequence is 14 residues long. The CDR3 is CASRGGVMDSEQYF. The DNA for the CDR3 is TGTGCCAGCAGAGGAGGGGTCATGGACTCCGAGCAGTACTTC.

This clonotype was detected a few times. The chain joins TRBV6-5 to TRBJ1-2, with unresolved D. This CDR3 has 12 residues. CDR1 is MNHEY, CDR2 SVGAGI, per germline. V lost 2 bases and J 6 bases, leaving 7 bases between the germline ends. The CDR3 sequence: CASSYLGHGYTF. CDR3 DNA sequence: TGTGCCAGCAGTTACCTAGGCCATGGCTACACCTTC.

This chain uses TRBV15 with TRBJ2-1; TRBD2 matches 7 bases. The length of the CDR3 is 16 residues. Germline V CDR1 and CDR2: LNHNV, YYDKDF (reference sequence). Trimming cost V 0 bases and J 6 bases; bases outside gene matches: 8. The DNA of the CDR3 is TGTGCCACCAGCAGAGATCGGGACGGGGGGACCAATGAGCAGTTCTTC. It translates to CATSRDRDGGTNEQFF. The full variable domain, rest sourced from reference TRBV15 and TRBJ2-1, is DAMVIQNPRYQVTQFGKPVTLSCSQTLNHNVMYWYQQKSSQAPKLLFHYYDKDFNNEADTPDNFQSRRPNTSFCFLDIRSPGLGDTAMYLCATSRDRDGGTNEQFFGPGTRLTVL.

CDR3 residues: CASRRRTGEIPETQYF. For the CDR3, the DNA is TGCGCCAGCAGGAGGCGGACGGGAGAGATTCCAGAGACCCAGTACTTC. The gene calls are TRBV5-1 and TRBJ2-5; TRBD2 might be the D (6 bases). Trimming removed 5 bases at V and 4 bases at J, with 21 bases between. Germline V gives CDR1 SGHRS, CDR2 YFSETQ. The CDR3 spans 16 residues.

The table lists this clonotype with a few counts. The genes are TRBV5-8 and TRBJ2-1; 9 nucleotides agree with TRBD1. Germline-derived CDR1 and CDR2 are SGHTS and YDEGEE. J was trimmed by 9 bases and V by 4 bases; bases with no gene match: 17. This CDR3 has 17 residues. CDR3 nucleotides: TGTGCCAGCAGCCAGAGGTTTGGGACAGGGTTAAAATTTGAGCAGTTCTTC. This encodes CASSQRFGTGLKFEQFF.

CDR3 in amino acids: CASRDRDRRYNEQFF. For the CDR3, the DNA is TGTGCCAGCAGAGACCGGGACAGGCGGTACAATGAGCAGTTCTTC. The rearrangement joins TRBV12-3 or TRBV12-4 to TRBJ2-1; 8 bases align to TRBD1. The trim removed 6 bases at V and 4 bases at J, leaving 8 bases unmatched. This CDR3 has 15 amino acids.

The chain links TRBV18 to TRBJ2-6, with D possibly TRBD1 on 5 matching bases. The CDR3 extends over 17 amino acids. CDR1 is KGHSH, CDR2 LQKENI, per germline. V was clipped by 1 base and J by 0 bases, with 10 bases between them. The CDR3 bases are TGTGCCAGCTCACCACTGGGGCCGCCCTCTGGGGCCAACGTCCTGACTTTC. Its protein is CASSPLGPPSGANVLTF.

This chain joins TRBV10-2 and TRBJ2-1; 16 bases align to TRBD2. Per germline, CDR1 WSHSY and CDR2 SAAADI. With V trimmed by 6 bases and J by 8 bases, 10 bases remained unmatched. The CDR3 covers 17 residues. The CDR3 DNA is TGCGCCAGCAGGGACCCGGGACTAGCGGGAGGGTTCGATGAGCAGTTCTTC. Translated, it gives CASRDPGLAGGFDEQFF.

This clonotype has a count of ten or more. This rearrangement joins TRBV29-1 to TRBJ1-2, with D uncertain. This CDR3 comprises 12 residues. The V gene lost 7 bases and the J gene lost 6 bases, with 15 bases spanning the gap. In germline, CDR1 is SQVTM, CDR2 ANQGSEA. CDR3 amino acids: CSGMEGGHGYTF. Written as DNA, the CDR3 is TGCAGCGGGATGGAGGGCGGCCATGGCTACACCTTC. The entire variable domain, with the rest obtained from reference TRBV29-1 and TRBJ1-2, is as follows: SAVISQKPSRDICQRGTSLTIQCQVDSQVTMMFWYRQQPGQSLTLIATANQGSEATYESGFVIDKFPISRPNLTFSTLTVSNMSPEDSSIYLCSGMEGGHGYTFGSGTRLTVV.

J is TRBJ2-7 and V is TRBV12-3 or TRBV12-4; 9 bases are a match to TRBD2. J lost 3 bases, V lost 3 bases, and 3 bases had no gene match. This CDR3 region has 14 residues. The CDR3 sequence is CASSFVREGYEQYF. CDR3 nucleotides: TGTGCCAGCAGTTTTGTGCGGGAGGGCTACGAGCAGTACTTC.

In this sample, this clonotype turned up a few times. CDR3 DNA: TGTGCCACCAGCAGGAGGGGGCGCGGACAGCCCCAGCATTTT. Its protein product is CATSRRGRGQPQHF. The chain joins TRBV15 to TRBJ1-5, with 7 positions matching TRBD1. The V gene end was trimmed by 3 bases and the J gene end by 7 bases; junction bases not matched to a gene: 6. Germline CDR1 and CDR2: LNHNV and YYDKDF (reference sequence). CDR3 size: 14 residues.

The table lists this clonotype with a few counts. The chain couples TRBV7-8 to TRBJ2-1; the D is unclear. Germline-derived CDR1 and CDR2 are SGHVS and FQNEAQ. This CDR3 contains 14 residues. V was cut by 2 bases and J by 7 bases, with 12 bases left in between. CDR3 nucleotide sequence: TGTGCCAGCAGCTTACCCGGATTCAATAATGAGCAGTTCTTC. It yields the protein CASSLPGFNNEQFF.

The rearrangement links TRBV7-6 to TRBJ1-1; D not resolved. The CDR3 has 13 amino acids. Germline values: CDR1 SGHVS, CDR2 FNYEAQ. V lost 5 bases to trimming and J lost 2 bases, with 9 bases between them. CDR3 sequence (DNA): TGTGCCAGCAGCCCCAGCTTCAACACTGAAGCTTTCTTT. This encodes CASSPSFNTEAFF.